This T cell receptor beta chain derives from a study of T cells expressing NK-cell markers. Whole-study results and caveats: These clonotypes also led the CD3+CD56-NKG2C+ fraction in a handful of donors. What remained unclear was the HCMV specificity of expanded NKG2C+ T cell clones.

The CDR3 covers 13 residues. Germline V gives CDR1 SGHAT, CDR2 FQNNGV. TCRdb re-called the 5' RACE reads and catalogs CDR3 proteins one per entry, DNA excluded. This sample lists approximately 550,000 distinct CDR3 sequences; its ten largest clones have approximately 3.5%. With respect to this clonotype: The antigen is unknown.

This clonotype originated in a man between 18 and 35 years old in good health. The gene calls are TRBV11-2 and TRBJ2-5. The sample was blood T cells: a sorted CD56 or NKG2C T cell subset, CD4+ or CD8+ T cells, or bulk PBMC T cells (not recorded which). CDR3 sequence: CASSLISKETQYF.